The 5 T cell receptor beta chains reported below all come from one sample, sequenced in a study of T cell repertoires in cytomegalovirus infection. No antigens are known for them. One entry per CDR3 protein, called by TCRdb with MiXCR from the reads. The sample records about 100,000 distinct CDR3 sequences, approximately 45% being singletons. This sample comprised CD8+ T cells from cultured PBMCs, obtained from culture after CMV antigen stimulation. The source of these receptors is a human donor in good health (CMV status not recorded). Some clones in this sample may be carry-over from other donors' samples.

The chain couples TRBV7-2 to TRBJ1-1; D call uncertain. The CDR3 sequence is 13 residues long. Trimming shortened V by 1 base and J by 10 bases, and 13 bases separated the two germline ends. Germline V gene data show CDR1 as SGHTA and CDR2 as FQGNSA. Written as DNA, the CDR3 is TGTGCCAGCAGCTTAGACGCGCTGAGAGGAGCTTTCTTT. Its translation: CASSLDALRGAFF.

This clonotype appeared a few times. The J gene is TRBJ2-3, the V gene TRBV6-4; the D gene is possibly TRBD2 (6 bases). Trimming shortened V by 6 bases and J by 2 bases, and 12 bases separated the two germline ends. CDR3 length equals 14 residues. CDR1 and CDR2 from the germline V gene are MRHNA and SNTAGT. The CDR3 spells CASRPGENTDTQYF. DNA of the CDR3: TGTGCCAGCAGGCCGGGAGAAAACACAGATACGCAGTATTTT.

The chain recombines TRBV7-9 with TRBJ1-3, with unresolved D. The CDR3 is 16 residues long. CDR1 and CDR2 (germline): SEHNR, FQNEAQ (reference sequence). V shed 8 bases and J shed 1 base, with 18 bases lying between them. CDR3 sequence: CASRAEGRPSGNTIYF. The CDR3 coding sequence is TGTGCCAGCCGAGCTGAAGGGAGGCCTTCTGGAAACACCATATATTTT. The whole variable domain, filled in from reference TRBV7-9 and TRBJ1-3, reads DTGVSQNPRHKITKRGQNVTFRCDPISEHNRLYWYRQTLGQGPEFLTYFQNEAQLEKSRLLSDRFSAERPKGSFSTLEIQRTEQGDSAMYLCASRAEGRPSGNTIYFGEGSWLTVV.

This chain joins TRBV2 and TRBJ1-5, with TRBD1 matching over 10 bases. This CDR3 has 16 amino acids. Germline CDR1 is SNHLY and CDR2 is FYNNEI. V was clipped by 5 bases and J by 7 bases; unmatched bases: 11. CDR3 residues: CASSTKSGTGDQPQHF. Written as DNA, the CDR3 is TGTGCCAGCAGTACAAAGTCCGGGACAGGGGACCAGCCCCAGCATTTT.

The V call is TRBV2, the J call TRBJ2-1; 10 positions agree with TRBD2. The CDR3 is made up of 16 amino acids. CDR1 and CDR2 (germline): SNHLY, FYNNEI. The V gene end was trimmed by 5 bases and the J gene end by 7 bases; junction bases not matched to a gene: 11. CDR3 sequence: CASSLSSLAGVNEQFF. DNA of the CDR3: TGTGCCAGCAGTTTAAGTAGTCTAGCGGGGGTTAATGAGCAGTTCTTC.